The rows below give T cell receptor beta chains drawn from one sample of a study of cytomegalovirus exposure and HLA in healthy donors. Method: immunoSEQ multiplex PCR; TCRdb's copy keeps in-frame clones and lacks some. Found here are roughly 180,000 clones, 80% of them singletons; the top ten hold roughly 4.8%. Material: PBMCs. These receptors all come from a woman between 50 and 59 years old in good health and CMV-seropositive. Both conserved end residues are part of each CDR3. The D gene is left open where the match is weak.

d_gene | j_gene | v_gene | CDR3aa
NA | TRBJ1-2 | TRBV10-2 | CAVRANYGYTF
NA | TRBJ1-5 | TRBV27 | CASSPPWGDLDQPQHF
TRBD2 | TRBJ2-5 | TRBV9 | CASTKSLSAGETQYF
TRBD1 | TRBJ2-3 | TRBV27 | CASSFSGTGGTDTQYF
TRBD1 | TRBJ1-5 | TRBV9 | CASSPHGQENQPQHF
TRBD1 | TRBJ1-2 | TRBV6-5 | CASRRGQGEGYTF
NA | TRBJ1-1 | TRBV7-2 | CASSFQGGLNTEAFF
TRBD1 | TRBJ1-1 | TRBV9 | CASTVEGALGSTEAFF
TRBD1 | TRBJ1-5 | TRBV30 | CAWSGQVSNQPQHF
NA | TRBJ2-6 | TRBV7-9 | CASNRGGANVLTF
TRBD1 | TRBJ1-1 | TRBV5-1 | CASSLRTGVTEAFF
NA | TRBJ2-1 | TRBV7-3 | CASSLLSGSTYNEQFF
TRBD2 | TRBJ2-3 | TRBV4-2 | CASSQEGVGGGVADTQYF
TRBD1 | TRBJ1-2 | TRBV28 | CASRQGARNYGYTF
TRBD2 | TRBJ2-7 | TRBV5-6 | CASSLGRALGEQYF
TRBD2 | TRBJ2-2 | TRBV11-3 | CASSSPAGEEGGELFF
TRBD2 | TRBJ2-1 | TRBV7-3 | CASSFWTSGGNEQFF
NA | TRBJ1-2 | TRBV28 | CASSSLRGGYTF
NA | TRBJ1-2 | TRBV18 | CASRPANYGYTF
NA | TRBJ2-7 | TRBV29-1 | CSVRGSGNYEQYF
TRBD1 | TRBJ2-1 | TRBV11-3 | CASSRLTGSNEQFF
TRBD1 | TRBJ2-7 | TRBV18 | CASSPRTGEDGQYF
NA | TRBJ1-1 | TRBV5-4 | CASSFRNLGRAEYNTEAFF
NA | TRBJ2-1 | TRBV16 | CASSPGSYNEQFF